This T cell receptor beta chain was documented in a study of T cells in Graves' hyperthyroidism and ophthalmopathy. This CDR3 has 12 residues. Trimming shortened V by 6 bases and J by 3 bases, and 8 bases separated the two germline ends. CDR1 and CDR2 (germline): SNHLY, FYNNEI. This clonotype appeared many times. RNA transcripts served as the template for amplifying TCR beta CDR3 regions. First-round RT-PCR with HTBI primers amplified the TCR CDR3 region. TCRdb re-derived calls from the multiplex PCR reads in MiXCR, one entry per CDR3 protein. The sample records roughly 380,000 distinct CDR3 sequences, approximately 15% being singletons. Orbital computed tomography, thyroid ultrasound, serum thyroxine and TRAb, and clinical symptoms together informed the diagnoses.

This chain uses TRBV2 with TRBJ2-5, with TRBD2 as a possible D gene (6 bases). This TCR derives from a woman aged 55-70 years with Graves' hyperthyroidism. The specimen sequenced was blood. This CDR3 is CASSTGEETQYF. DNA of the CDR3: TGTGCCAGCAGCACGGGAGAAGAGACCCAGTACTTC. The full variable domain, its missing parts supplied by reference TRBV2 and TRBJ2-5, is EPEVTQTPSHQVTQMGQEVILRCVPISNHLYFYWYRQILGQKVEFLVSFYNNEISEKSEIFDDQFSVERPDGSNFTLKIRSTKLEDSAMYFCASSTGEETQYFGPGTRLLVL.